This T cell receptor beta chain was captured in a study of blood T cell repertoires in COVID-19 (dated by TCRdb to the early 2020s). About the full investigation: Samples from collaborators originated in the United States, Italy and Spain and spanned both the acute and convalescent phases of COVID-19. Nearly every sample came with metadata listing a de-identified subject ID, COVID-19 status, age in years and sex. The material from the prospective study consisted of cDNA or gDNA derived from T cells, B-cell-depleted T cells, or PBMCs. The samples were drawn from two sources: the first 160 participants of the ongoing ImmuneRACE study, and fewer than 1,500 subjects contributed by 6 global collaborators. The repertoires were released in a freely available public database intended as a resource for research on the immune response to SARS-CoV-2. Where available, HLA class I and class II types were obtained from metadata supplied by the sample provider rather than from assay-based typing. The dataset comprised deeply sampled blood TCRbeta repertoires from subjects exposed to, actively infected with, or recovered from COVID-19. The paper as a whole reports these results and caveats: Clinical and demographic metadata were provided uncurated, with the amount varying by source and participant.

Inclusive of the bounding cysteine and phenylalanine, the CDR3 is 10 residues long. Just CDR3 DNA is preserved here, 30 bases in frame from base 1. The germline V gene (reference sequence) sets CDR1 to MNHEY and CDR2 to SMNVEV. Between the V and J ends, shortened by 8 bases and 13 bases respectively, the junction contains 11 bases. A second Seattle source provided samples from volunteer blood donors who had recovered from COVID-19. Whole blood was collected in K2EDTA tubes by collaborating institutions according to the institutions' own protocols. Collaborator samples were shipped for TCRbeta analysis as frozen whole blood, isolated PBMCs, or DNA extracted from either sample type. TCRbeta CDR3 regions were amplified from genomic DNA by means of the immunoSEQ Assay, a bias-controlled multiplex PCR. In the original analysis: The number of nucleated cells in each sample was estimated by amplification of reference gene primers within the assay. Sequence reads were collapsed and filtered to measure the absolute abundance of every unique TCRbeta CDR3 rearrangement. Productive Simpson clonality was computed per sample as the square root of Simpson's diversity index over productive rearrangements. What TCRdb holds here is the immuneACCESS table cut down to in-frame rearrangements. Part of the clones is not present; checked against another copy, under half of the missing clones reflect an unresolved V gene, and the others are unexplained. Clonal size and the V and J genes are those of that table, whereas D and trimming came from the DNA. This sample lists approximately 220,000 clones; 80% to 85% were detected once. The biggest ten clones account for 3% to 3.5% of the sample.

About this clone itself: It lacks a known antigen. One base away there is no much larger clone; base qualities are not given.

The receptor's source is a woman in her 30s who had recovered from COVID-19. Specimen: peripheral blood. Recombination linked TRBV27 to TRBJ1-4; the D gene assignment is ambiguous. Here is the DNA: TGTGCCAGCGTCTTGGCGGGACTGTTTTTT. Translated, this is CASVLAGLFF.